Listed below are T cell receptor beta chains from one sample, sequenced in a study of T cell changes during pregnancy in multiple sclerosis. The repertoire was sequenced with immunoSEQ multiplex PCR; TCRdb's copy has only in-frame clones and lacks some. This repertoire shows 90,000 to 120,000 clones, around 92% found once; its top ten account for roughly 0.82%. The source was peripheral blood, collected in the third trimester of pregnancy. The receptors were gathered from a female donor in good health, enrolled as a control in a pregnancy study. Each CDR3 is given with its conserved first and last residue. D genes are given only for firm matches. Clone size is not always given. Where it is, it says once, few, many or a class for expanded clones.

TRBV5-6	NA	TRBJ2-5	NA	TGTGCCAGCAGCTTCGGAATTTTCTCAGGGGAGACCCAGTACTTC	CASSFGIFSGETQYF
TRBV7-2	NA	TRBJ2-3	NA	TGTGCCAGCAGCTTAGCTCGGACAGCCACAGATACGCAGTATTTT	CASSLARTATDTQYF
TRBV7-9	once	TRBJ2-7	TRBD1	TGTGCCAGCAGCGGAACCTACAGGGGGCGGGAGCAGTACTTC	CASSGTYRGREQYF
TRBV19	few	TRBJ1-1	NA	TGTGCCAGTAGTATAGGGGGCCTCGAGCTCACTGAAGCTTTCTTT	CASSIGGLELTEAFF
TRBV2	NA	TRBJ2-7	NA	TGTGCCAGCAGTGGCAGGCTAACGGCTACCCCCTACGAGCAGTACTTC	CASSGRLTATPYEQYF
TRBV7-2	NA	TRBJ2-1	NA	TGTGCCAGCAGTGAATCGGCGTTACAGTACAATGAGCAGTTCTTC	CASSESALQYNEQFF
TRBV7-9	NA	TRBJ2-2	TRBD1	TGTGCCAGCAGCTTCGCCAAATCGGGACAGAGGAACACCGGGGAGCTGTTTTTT	CASSFAKSGQRNTGELFF
TRBV7-9	NA	TRBJ2-7	TRBD1	TGTGCCAGCAGCCTGGGACAGGGAAATTTCGAGCAGTACTTC	CASSLGQGNFEQYF
TRBV2	NA	TRBJ1-4	NA	TGTGCCAGCAGTGACAGGGTTACTAATGAAAAACTGTTTTTT	CASSDRVTNEKLFF
TRBV6-1	NA	TRBJ2-5	NA	TGTGCCTTTGCGGGGGCGACGGGGGAGACCCAGTACTTC	CAFAGATGETQYF
TRBV28	NA	TRBJ1-4	NA	TGTGCCAGCAGACCACAGGGTAGGAGTGAAAAACTGTTTTTT	CASRPQGRSEKLFF
TRBV4-1	few	TRBJ1-6	NA	TGCGCCAGCAGCCAACAGGAATTTTATAATTCACCCCTCCACTTT	CASSQQEFYNSPLHF
TRBV7-2	NA	TRBJ2-3	NA	TGTGCCAGCAGCTTCGGGGGTGGATTGGCAGATACGCAGTATTTT	CASSFGGGLADTQYF
TRBV7-2	NA	TRBJ1-3	NA	TGTGCCAGCAGCTTCACCACAGGGCTCCCTGGAAACACCATATATTTT	CASSFTTGLPGNTIYF
TRBV10-1	few	TRBJ1-1	NA	TGCGCCAGCAGCTCCAAAACCTACAGGAACACTGAAGCTTTCTTT	CASSSKTYRNTEAFF
TRBV28	NA	TRBJ1-1	NA	TGTGCCAGCAGTTTAAATCAGGGGCCGAACACTGAAGCTTTCTTT	CASSLNQGPNTEAFF
TRBV5-4	NA	TRBJ1-1	TRBD1	TGTGCCAGCAGCTACCGGGGACAGGAGGCTTTCTTT	CASSYRGQEAFF
TRBV27	NA	TRBJ1-6	NA	TGTGCCAGCAGTTTAGGTGGGGGCAATTCACCCCTCCACTTT	CASSLGGGNSPLHF
TRBV11-3	NA	TRBJ2-7	TRBD1	TGTGCCAGCAGCTTAGGGCGACAGGGCTTTCTCGACTTC	CASSLGRQGFLDF
TRBV27	NA	TRBJ2-1	NA	TGTGCCAGCAGTTTATCGTCGAGTGGAGCTTACAATGAGCAGTTCTTC	CASSLSSSGAYNEQFF
TRBV5-8	NA	TRBJ1-2	TRBD1	TGTGCCAGCAGCGACCGGGACAGACTTAACTATGGCTACACCTTC	CASSDRDRLNYGYTF
TRBV11-2	NA	TRBJ2-7	TRBD1	TGTGCCAGCAGCCCACAGGGGGCAGGGAGCGCCTACGAGCAGTACTTC	CASSPQGAGSAYEQYF
TRBV4-2	NA	TRBJ1-2	NA	TGTGCCAGCAGCCAAGTCGGGGGGGGCAAGTTAGGCTACACCTTC	CASSQVGGGKLGYTF
TRBV10-3	NA	TRBJ2-3	TRBD2	TGTGCCATGGGGGAGGGCGAGTACACAGATACGCAGTATTTT	CAMGEGEYTDTQYF
TRBV27	NA	TRBJ1-5	NA	TGTGCCAGCGGGGGGTCACAACAGCCCCAGCATTTT	CASGGSQQPQHF
TRBV15	NA	TRBJ2-7	NA	TGTGCCACCAGCAGAGATCAGTCCTCCTACGAGCAGTACTTC	CATSRDQSSYEQYF